The 2 T cell receptor beta chains given below trace back to one sample, sequenced in a study of tumor T cells in aggressive B-cell lymphoma. Only in-frame clones appear in the TCRdb table, and some are missing; sequencing was by immunoSEQ multiplex PCR. The sample includes approximately 4,200 clones, 91% of them seen just once. Sequenced sample: tumor tissue. The source of these receptors is an adult with diffuse large B cell lymphoma.

This chain uses TRBV11-2 with TRBJ2-1, with 11 nucleotides matching TRBD2. This CDR3 spans 15 amino acids. V gave up 5 bases and J gave up 4 bases; unmatched junction bases: 4. Germline CDR1 SGHAT, CDR2 FQNNGV. The CDR3 nucleotides are TGTGCCAGCAGCCAGGTAGCGGGAGGGTACAATGAGCAGTTCTTC. Protein sequence: CASSQVAGGYNEQFF.

Concerning this clone itself: At one end, the junction sequence differs from germline, possibly due to a read error. V usage is TRBV29-1 and J usage is TRBJ2-7; D is uncertain. The germline V gene encodes CDR1 SQVTM and CDR2 ANQGSEA. The CDR3 loop spans 11 amino acids. The CDR3 bases are TGCAGCGTTGTAGACCCTTACGGGCAGTACTTC. It is translated as CSVVDPYGQYF.